The 16 T cell receptor beta chains below were found in one sample sequenced in a study of high-grade serous ovarian cancer treatment subgroups. The tumor samples were collected prior to definitive surgery or chemotherapy. Repertoires were generated with immunoSEQ multiplex PCR, while TCRdb's copy carries only in-frame clones and drops some. The table shows nearly 8,000 clones, with 72% occurring only once. The sample comprised tumor tissue. These receptors all come from a human donor with high-grade serous ovarian cancer.

This clone came up a few times. J is TRBJ2-3 and V is TRBV14; D is possibly TRBD2 (5 bases). Germline assignment: CDR1 SGHDN and CDR2 FVKESK. V lost 4 bases and J lost 2, with 13 bases in between. This CDR3 spans 15 amino acids. CDR3 sequence: CASSLGGGLTDTQYF. The CDR3 DNA reads as TGTGCCAGCAGCCTAGGTGGCGGACTCACAGATACGCAGTATTTT.

The sample holds one count of this clone. V usage is TRBV6-5 and J usage is TRBJ2-5, with 7 bases fitting TRBD2. Gene TRBJ2-7 matches the end of the DNA better, so the J call may be wrong. Germline values: CDR1 MNHEY, CDR2 SVGAGI. The CDR3 consists of 15 residues. The CDR3 is CASRDPGRVRHEQYF. DNA of the CDR3: TGTGCCAGCAGGGATCCGGGGAGGGTACGTCACGAGCAGTACTTC.

CDR3 sequence: CASGYQDTQYF. The CDR3 DNA reads as TGTGCCTCAGGCTACCAGGATACGCAGTATTTT. The chain uses TRBV7-9 and TRBJ2-3; D is uncertain. The germline V gene encodes CDR1 SEHNR and CDR2 FQNEAQ (reference sequence). The length of the CDR3 is 11 residues. V was clipped by 11 bases and J by 6 bases, with 12 bases between them.

The chain combines TRBV11-2 with TRBJ2-3; 13 bases align to TRBD2. Germline V lookup: CDR1 SGHAT, CDR2 FQNNGV. The V gene end was trimmed by 1 base and the J gene end by 6 bases; junction bases not matched to a gene: 10. The CDR3 has 18 residues. The CDR3 DNA is TGTGCCAGCAGCTTAGGGTTCCGGACTAGCGGGAGAAGGGATACGCAGTATTTT. Its protein is CASSLGFRTSGRRDTQYF.

V is TRBV7-9 and J is TRBJ2-5; the match to TRBD1 covers 11 bases. The CDR3 is made up of 14 amino acids. J was trimmed by 5 bases and V by 5 bases; bases with no gene match: 4. Germline V gives CDR1 SEHNR, CDR2 FQNEAQ (reference sequence). CDR3 coding DNA: TGTGCCAGCAGCCCGGACAGGGGGCTGGAGACCCAGTACTTC. Its translation: CASSPDRGLETQYF.

This CDR3 reads CASRLGSSLAGGANVLTF. The DNA for the CDR3 is TGTGCAAGTCGCTTAGGATCCAGCCTGGCGGGGGGGGCCAACGTCCTGACTTTC. The V and J genes are TRBV12-2 and TRBJ2-6; the tabulated D call, TRBD2, remains unverified against the DNA. TRBV12-2 is flagged as a pseudogene. The CDR3 has 18 amino acids.

This clone was detected only once. The chain joins TRBV6-8 to TRBJ1-1; D is unresolved. Germline lookup yields CDR1 MNHGY and CDR2 SAAAGT. V was shortened by 8 bases and J by 0 bases, with 4 bases between the two germline ends. There are 11 residues in the CDR3. This CDR3 is CASLMNTEAFF. CDR3 DNA sequence: TGTGCCAGCCTCATGAACACTGAAGCTTTCTTT.

This clone was seen a handful of times. The chain couples TRBV2 to TRBJ2-5, with 10 positions matching TRBD2. Trimming removed 6 bases from V and 5 bases from J; junction bases left unmatched: 12. The CDR3 is 16 residues long. Germline V gene lookup returns CDR1 SNHLY and CDR2 FYNNEI. The DNA of the CDR3 is TGTGCCAGCAGGGAGGGACTAGCGCATACCTCGGAGACCCAGTACTTC. Its protein is CASREGLAHTSETQYF.

This clone was seen just once. The rearrangement links TRBV11-1 to TRBJ2-2; TRBD1 aligns across 11 bases. V shed 2 bases and J 6 bases; nucleotides not matched to a gene: 2. This CDR3 region has 15 residues. The V gene's germline CDR1 is SGHAT and CDR2 FQDESV (reference sequence). As DNA, the CDR3 is TGTGCCAGCAGCTTAACGGGACAGGGGGCCGGGGAGCTGTTTTTT. This translates into CASSLTGQGAGELFF.

V gene TRBV7-2 combines with J gene TRBJ2-7; 7 bases align to TRBD2. Trimming took 7 bases from V and 7 from J; bases not matched to a gene: 10. Germline V CDR1 and CDR2: SGHTA, FQGNSA. This CDR3 is built from 13 residues. CDR3 bases: TGTGCCAGCACCAAGGGAGGGCCGCGGGAGCAGTACTTC. This translates into CASTKGGPREQYF. Full variable domain (outside the CDR3, taken from reference TRBV7-2 and TRBJ2-7): GAGVSQSPSNKVTEKGKDVELRCDPISGHTALYWYRQSLGQGLEFLIYFQGNSAPDKSGLPSDRFSAERTGGSVSTLTIQRTQQEDSAVYLCASTKGGPREQYFGPGTRLTVT.

V is TRBV27 and J is TRBJ2-7; tentatively, D is TRBD1 (5 bases). The CDR3 contains 16 residues. Germline loops: CDR1 MNHEY, CDR2 SMNVEV (reference sequence). Between the trimmed V and J ends, which lost 7 bases and 7 bases, there was a span of 26 bases. CDR3 bases: TGTGCCAGCAATCCAACCAACAGGTTTCCGAAAGGGGAGCAGTACTTC. This codes for CASNPTNRFPKGEQYF.

The chain employs TRBV7-2 and TRBJ1-2, with TRBD1 as a possible D gene (5 bases). Germline V gene lookup returns CDR1 SGHTA and CDR2 FQGNSA. V gave up 1 base and J gave up 8 bases, with 20 bases separating them. The length of the CDR3 is 16 residues. The CDR3 DNA follows: TGTGCCAGCAGCTTAGAGTTAGGGGTGTGGGGTCGGGGCTACACCTTC. It specifies CASSLELGVWGRGYTF. Looking up the rest from reference TRBV7-2 and TRBJ1-2 gives the full variable domain: GAGVSQSPSNKVTEKGKDVELRCDPISGHTALYWYRQSLGQGLEFLIYFQGNSAPDKSGLPSDRFSAERTGGSVSTLTIQRTQQEDSAVYLCASSLELGVWGRGYTFGSGTRLTVV.

This chain joins TRBV7-3 and TRBJ1-1; TRBD1 is a possible D gene (5 bases). The CDR3 is 13 amino acids. The V end was cut by 6 bases, the J end by 1 base, with 9 bases between. Germline V gene data show CDR1 as SGHTA and CDR2 as FQGTGA. CDR3 residues: CASRLQANTEAFF. Written as DNA, the CDR3 is TGTGCCAGCAGACTACAGGCGAACACTGAAGCTTTCTTT.

The chain combines TRBV28 with TRBJ1-1, with a possible D match to TRBD1 (6 bases). The V end lost 8 bases, the J end lost 4 bases, and 14 bases lay between the germline ends. CDR3 length: 13 amino acids. Germline V lookup: CDR1 MDHEN, CDR2 SYDVKM. The CDR3 region has the DNA TGTGCCAGCCCCCCTAGGGGGGCCACTGAAGCTTTCTTT. Encoded protein: CASPPRGATEAFF. Combining the CDR3 with reference TRBV28 and TRBJ1-1 gives the whole variable domain DVKVTQSSRYLVKRTGEKVFLECVQDMDHENMFWYRQDPGLGLRLIYFSYDVKMKEKGDIPEGYSVSREKKERFSLILESASTNQTSMYLCASPPRGATEAFFGQGTRLTVV.

A few counts support this clone. This chain links TRBV30 with TRBJ1-1; 7 bases agree with TRBD1. This CDR3 spans 13 amino acids. The junction had 10 bases not matched to a gene; V was cut back by 2 bases and J by 10 bases. Germline V CDR1 and CDR2: GTSNPN, SVGIG (reference sequence). CDR3 sequence (DNA): TGTGCCTGGAGTTCAGGGGGGGCGCGGGGAGCTTTCTTT. Residues: CAWSSGGARGAFF.

Points on this clone: The germline gene is not matched at one end of the junction; a read error may be the cause. V is TRBV7-7 and J is TRBJ2-7; 8 positions agree with TRBD1. The germline V gene encodes CDR1 SSHAT and CDR2 FNYEAQ (reference sequence). This CDR3 spans 16 amino acids. The CDR3 region is CASSRNFDRGGYEQYF. In nucleotides, the CDR3 is TGTGCTAGCAGCCGCAATTTTGACAGGGGCGGATACGAGCAGTACTTC.